This T cell receptor beta chain comes out of a study of shared clonotypes between healthy human individuals. Repertoires were generated with immunoSEQ multiplex PCR, while TCRdb's copy carries only in-frame clones and drops some. The sample holds about 1.1 million clones, around three quarters seen once. Germline V lookup: CDR1 MNHEY, CDR2 SVGAGI. CDR3 length: 14 amino acids. Trimming shortened V by 5 bases and J by 0 bases, and 8 bases separated the two germline ends. The sequence derives from a man aged 18 to 29 in good health. Some clones in this sample may be carry-over from other donors' samples. The rearrangement links TRBV6-5 to TRBJ1-3; D is uncertain. The specimen sequenced was memory CD4+ T cells from PBMCs. Sample subset: CD45RA-negative fraction. Here the CDR3 DNA reads TGTGCCAGCAGTGGAAAGTACTCTGGAAACACCATATATTTT. Translating gives CASSGKYSGNTIYF.